This T cell receptor beta chain was captured by sequencing in a study of T cell responses to AZD1222 COVID-19 vaccine. TCRdb's table, derived via immunoSEQ multiplex PCR, lists solely in-frame clones and lacks some. In the table there are under 200,000 clones, almost 95% of which are singletons. This clone was recorded a few times. This CDR3 comprises 16 residues. Germline CDR1 and CDR2: WNHNN and SYGVQD (reference sequence). Trimming shortened V by 0 bases and J by 2 bases, and 10 bases separated the two germline ends. This material consisted of peripheral blood, taken on day 0 of AZD1222 vaccination. The clonotype originates from an adult in good health. This chain uses TRBV10-1 with TRBJ2-2, with a tentative D call TRBD1 (6 bases). The CDR3 DNA reads as TGCGCCAGCAGTGAGTCAAGGGGGTCTAACACCGGGGAGCTGTTTTTT. Translation gives CASSESRGSNTGELFF.